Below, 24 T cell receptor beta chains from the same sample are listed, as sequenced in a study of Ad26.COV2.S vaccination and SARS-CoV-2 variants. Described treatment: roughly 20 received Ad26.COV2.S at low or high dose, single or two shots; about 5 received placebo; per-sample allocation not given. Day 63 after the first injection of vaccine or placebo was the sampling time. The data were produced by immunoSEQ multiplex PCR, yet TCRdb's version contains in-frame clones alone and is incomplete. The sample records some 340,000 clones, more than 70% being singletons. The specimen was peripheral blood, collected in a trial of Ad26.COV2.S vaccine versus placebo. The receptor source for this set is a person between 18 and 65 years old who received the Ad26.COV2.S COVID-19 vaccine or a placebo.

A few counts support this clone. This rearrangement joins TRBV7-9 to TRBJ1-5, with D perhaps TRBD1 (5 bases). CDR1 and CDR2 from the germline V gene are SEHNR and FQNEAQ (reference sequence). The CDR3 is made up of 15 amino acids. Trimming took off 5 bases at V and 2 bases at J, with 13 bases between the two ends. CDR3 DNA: TGTGCCAGCAGCCCCGGTCAGGGAGGCAATCAGCCCCAGCATTTT. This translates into CASSPGQGGNQPQHF. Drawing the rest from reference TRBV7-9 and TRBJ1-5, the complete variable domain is DTGVSQNPRHKITKRGQNVTFRCDPISEHNRLYWYRQTLGQGPEFLTYFQNEAQLEKSRLLSDRFSAERPKGSFSTLEIQRTEQGDSAMYLCASSPGQGGNQPQHFGDGTRLSIL.

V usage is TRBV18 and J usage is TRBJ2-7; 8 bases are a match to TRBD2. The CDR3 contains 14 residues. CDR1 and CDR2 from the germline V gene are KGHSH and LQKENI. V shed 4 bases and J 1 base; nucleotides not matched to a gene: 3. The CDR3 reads CASSRGGGSYEQYF. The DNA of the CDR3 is TGTGCCAGCTCACGTGGCGGGGGGTCCTACGAGCAGTACTTC.

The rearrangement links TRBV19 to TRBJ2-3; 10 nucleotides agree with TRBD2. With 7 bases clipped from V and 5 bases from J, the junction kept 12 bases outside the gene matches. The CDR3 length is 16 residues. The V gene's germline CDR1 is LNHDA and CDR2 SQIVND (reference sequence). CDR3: CASKASGGDSGDTQYF. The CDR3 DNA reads TGTGCCAGTAAGGCTAGCGGGGGAGACTCCGGAGATACGCAGTATTTT.

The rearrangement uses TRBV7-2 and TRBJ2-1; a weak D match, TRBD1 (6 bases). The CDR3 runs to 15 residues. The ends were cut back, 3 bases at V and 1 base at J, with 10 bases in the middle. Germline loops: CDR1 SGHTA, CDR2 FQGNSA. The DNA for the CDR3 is TGTGCCAGCAGCTTTCGCAGGGGATCCTACAATGAGCAGTTCTTC. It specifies CASSFRRGSYNEQFF.

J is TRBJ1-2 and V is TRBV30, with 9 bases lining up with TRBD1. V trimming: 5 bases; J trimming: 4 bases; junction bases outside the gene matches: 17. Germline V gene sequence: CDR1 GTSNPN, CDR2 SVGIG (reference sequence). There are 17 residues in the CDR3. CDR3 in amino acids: CAWRAPRDREEGYGYTF. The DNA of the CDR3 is TGTGCCTGGCGTGCCCCGCGGGACAGGGAGGAAGGCTATGGCTACACCTTC.

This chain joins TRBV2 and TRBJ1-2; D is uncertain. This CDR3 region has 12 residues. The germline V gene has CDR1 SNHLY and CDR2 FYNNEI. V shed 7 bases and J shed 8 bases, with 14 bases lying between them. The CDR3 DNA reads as TGTGCCAGCAATCAAGGGATCGGAGGCTACACCTTC. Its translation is CASNQGIGGYTF.

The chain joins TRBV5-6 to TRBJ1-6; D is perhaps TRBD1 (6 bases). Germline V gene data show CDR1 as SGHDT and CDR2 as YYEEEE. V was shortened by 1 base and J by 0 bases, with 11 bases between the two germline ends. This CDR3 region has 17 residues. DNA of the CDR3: TGTGCCAGCAGCTTGTTTCGGGGGCCCTCCTATAATTCACCCCTCCACTTT. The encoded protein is CASSLFRGPSYNSPLHF.

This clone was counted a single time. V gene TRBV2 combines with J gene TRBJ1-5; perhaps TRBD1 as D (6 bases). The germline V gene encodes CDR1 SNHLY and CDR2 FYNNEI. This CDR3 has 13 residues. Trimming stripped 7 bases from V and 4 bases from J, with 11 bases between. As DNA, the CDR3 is TGTGCCAGCAAGGACAGAGGTAATCAGCCCCAGCATTTT. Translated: CASKDRGNQPQHF.

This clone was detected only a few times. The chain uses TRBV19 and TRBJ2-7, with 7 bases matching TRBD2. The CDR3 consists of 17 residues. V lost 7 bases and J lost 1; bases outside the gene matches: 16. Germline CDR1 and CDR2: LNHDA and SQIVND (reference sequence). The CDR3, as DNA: TGTGCCAGTACCCCAAGATCGACGGGGGGACGTTCCTACGAGCAGTACTTC. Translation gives CASTPRSTGGRSYEQYF.

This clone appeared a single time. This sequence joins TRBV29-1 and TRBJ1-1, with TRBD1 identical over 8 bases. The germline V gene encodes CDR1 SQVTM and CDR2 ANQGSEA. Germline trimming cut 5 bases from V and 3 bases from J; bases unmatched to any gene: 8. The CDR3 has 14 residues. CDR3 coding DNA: TGCAGCGTTACGGGACAGGTAAGGGACACTGAAGCTTTCTTT. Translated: CSVTGQVRDTEAFF. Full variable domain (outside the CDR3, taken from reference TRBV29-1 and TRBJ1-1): SAVISQKPSRDICQRGTSLTIQCQVDSQVTMMFWYRQQPGQSLTLIATANQGSEATYESGFVIDKFPISRPNLTFSTLTVSNMSPEDSSIYLCSVTGQVRDTEAFFGQGTRLTVV.

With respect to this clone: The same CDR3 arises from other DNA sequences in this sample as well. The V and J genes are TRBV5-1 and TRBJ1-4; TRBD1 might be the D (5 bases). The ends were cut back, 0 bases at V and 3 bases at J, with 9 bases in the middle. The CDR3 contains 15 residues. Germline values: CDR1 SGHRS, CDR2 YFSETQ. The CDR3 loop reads CASSLGQGANEKLFF. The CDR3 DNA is TGCGCCAGCAGCTTGGGGCAGGGTGCTAATGAAAAACTGTTTTTT.

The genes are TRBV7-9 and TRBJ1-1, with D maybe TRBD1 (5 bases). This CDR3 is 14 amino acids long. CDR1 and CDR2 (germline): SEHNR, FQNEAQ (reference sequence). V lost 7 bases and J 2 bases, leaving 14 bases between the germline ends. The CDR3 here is CASNNPDRNTEAFF. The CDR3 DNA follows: TGTGCCAGCAACAACCCCGACAGAAACACTGAAGCTTTCTTT.

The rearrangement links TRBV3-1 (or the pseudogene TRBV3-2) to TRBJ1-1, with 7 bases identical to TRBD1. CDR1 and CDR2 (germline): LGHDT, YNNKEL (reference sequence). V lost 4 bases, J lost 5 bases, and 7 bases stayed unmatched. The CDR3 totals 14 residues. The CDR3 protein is CASSRSDRVTEAFF. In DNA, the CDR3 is TGTGCCAGCAGCCGATCCGACAGGGTGACTGAAGCTTTCTTT.

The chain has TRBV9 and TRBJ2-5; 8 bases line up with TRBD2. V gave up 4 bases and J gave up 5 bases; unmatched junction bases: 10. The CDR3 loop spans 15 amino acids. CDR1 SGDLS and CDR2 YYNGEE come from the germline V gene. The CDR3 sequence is CASSKGTRLSETQYF. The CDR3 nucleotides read TGTGCCAGCAGCAAAGGGACTAGGTTATCCGAGACCCAGTACTTC.

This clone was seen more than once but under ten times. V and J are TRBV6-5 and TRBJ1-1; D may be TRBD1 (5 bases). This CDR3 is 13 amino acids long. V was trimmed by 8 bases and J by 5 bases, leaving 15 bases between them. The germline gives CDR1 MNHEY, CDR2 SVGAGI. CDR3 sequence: CASGWQGRTEAFF. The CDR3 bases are TGTGCCAGCGGATGGCAGGGAAGGACTGAAGCTTTCTTT.

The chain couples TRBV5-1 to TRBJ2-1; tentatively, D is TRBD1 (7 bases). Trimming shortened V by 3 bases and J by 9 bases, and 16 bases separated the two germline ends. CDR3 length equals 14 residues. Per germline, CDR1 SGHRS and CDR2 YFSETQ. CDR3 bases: TGCGCCAGCAGCTCCCCTCAGGGGGGTACTGAGCAGTTCTTC. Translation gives CASSSPQGGTEQFF.

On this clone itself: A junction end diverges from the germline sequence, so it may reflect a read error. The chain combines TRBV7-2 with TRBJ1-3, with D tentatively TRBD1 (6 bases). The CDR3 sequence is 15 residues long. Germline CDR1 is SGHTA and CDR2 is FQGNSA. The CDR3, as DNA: TGTGCCAGCAGCCGCACGGGGGCCTCTGGAAACATCATATATTTT. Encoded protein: CASSRTGASGNIIYF. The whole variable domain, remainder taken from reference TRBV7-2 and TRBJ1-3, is GAGVSQSPSNKVTEKGKDVELRCDPISGHTALYWYRQSLGQGLEFLIYFQGNSAPDKSGLPSDRFSAERTGGSVSTLTIQRTQQEDSAVYLCASSRTGASGNIIYFGEGSWLTVV.

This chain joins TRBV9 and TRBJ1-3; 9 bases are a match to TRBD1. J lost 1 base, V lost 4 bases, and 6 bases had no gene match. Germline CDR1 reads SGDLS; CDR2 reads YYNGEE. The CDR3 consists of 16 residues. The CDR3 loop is CASSPRDRVSGNTIYF. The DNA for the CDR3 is TGTGCCAGCAGCCCTCGGGACAGGGTTTCTGGAAACACCATATATTTT.

This chain's CDR3 is CASRSERGQVYEQYF. CDR3 nucleotides: TGCGCCAGCAGGTCCGAGCGGGGGCAAGTTTACGAGCAGTACTTC. The chain has TRBV10-2 and TRBJ2-7, with 8 bases aligning to TRBD2. The CDR3 spans 15 residues. With 6 bases clipped from V and 4 bases from J, the junction kept 11 bases outside the gene matches. CDR1 is WSHSY and CDR2 is SAAADI in the germline V gene.

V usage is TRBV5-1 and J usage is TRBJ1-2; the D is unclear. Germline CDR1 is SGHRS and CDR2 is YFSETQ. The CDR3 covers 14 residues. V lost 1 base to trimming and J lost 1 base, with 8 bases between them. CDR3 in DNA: TGCGCCAGCAGCTTGTGGGGTGGTAACTATGGCTACACCTTC. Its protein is CASSLWGGNYGYTF.

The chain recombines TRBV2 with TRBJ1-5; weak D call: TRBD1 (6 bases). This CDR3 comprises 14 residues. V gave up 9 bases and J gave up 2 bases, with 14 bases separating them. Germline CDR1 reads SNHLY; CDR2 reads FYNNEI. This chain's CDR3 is CARGDKNGNQPQHF. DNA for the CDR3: TGTGCCAGAGGGGACAAGAACGGCAATCAGCCCCAGCATTTT. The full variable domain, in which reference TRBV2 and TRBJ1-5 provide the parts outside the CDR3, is EPEVTQTPSHQVTQMGQEVILRCVPISNHLYFYWYRQILGQKVEFLVSFYNNEISEKSEIFDDQFSVERPDGSNFTLKIRSTKLEDSAMYFCARGDKNGNQPQHFGDGTRLSIL.

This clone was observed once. The CDR3 loop is CASSSASGNYNEQFF. Here the CDR3 DNA reads TGTGCCAGCAGCTCCGCTAGCGGGAATTACAATGAGCAGTTCTTC. The chain is built from TRBV7-2 and TRBJ2-1; 9 nucleotides align to TRBD2. The V segment lost 4 bases and the J segment 4 bases; nucleotides outside the gene matches: 5. Germline CDR1 and CDR2: SGHTA and FQGNSA. This CDR3 contains 15 residues. The full variable domain, its missing parts supplied by reference TRBV7-2 and TRBJ2-1, is GAGVSQSPSNKVTEKGKDVELRCDPISGHTALYWYRQSLGQGLEFLIYFQGNSAPDKSGLPSDRFSAERTGGSVSTLTIQRTQQEDSAVYLCASSSASGNYNEQFFGPGTRLTVL.

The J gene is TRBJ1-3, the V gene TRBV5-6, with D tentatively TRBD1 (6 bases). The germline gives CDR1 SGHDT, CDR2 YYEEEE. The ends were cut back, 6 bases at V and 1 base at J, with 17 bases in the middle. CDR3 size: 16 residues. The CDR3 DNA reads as TGTGCCAGCACCTTTGGGGGGGGCGCATCTGGAAACACCATATATTTT. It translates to CASTFGGGASGNTIYF.

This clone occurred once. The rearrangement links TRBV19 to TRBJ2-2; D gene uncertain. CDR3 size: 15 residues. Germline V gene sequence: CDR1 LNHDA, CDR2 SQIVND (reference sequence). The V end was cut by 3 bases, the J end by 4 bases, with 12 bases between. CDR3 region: CASSIVRRGTGELFF. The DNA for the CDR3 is TGTGCCAGTAGTATCGTCCGGCGCGGCACCGGGGAGCTGTTTTTT.